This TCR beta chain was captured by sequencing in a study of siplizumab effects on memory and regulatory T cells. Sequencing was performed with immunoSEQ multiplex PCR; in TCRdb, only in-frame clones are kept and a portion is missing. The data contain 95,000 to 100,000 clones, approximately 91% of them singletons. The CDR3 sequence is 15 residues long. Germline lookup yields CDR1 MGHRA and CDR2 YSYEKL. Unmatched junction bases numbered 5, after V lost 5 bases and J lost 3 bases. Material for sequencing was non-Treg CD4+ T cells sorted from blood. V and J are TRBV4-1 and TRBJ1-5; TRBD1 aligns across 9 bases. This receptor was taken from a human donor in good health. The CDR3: CASSWDRAFNQPQHF. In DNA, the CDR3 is TGCGCCAGCAGCTGGGACAGGGCCTTCAATCAGCCCCAGCATTTT.